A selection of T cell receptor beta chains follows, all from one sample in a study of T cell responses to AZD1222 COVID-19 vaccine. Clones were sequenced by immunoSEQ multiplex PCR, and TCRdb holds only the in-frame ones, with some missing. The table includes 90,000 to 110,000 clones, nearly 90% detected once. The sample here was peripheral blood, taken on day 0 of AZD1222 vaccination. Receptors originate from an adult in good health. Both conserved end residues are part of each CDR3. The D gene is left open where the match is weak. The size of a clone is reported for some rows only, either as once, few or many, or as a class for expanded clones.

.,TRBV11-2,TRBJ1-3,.,TGTGCCAGCAGCGCGGTGAACTCTGGAAACACCATATATTTT,CASSAVNSGNTIYF
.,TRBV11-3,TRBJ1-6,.,TGTGCCAGCAGCCTAGACAGTAATTCACCCCTCCACTTT,CASSLDSNSPLHF
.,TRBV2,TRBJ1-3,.,TGTGCCAGCAGTGAGCTTGGAAACACCATATATTTT,CASSELGNTIYF
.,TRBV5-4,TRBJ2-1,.,TGTGCCAGCAGCCCCGGAGGGCCGTTTAATGGTGAGCAGTTCTTC,CASSPGGPFNGEQFF
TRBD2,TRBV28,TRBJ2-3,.,TGTGCCAGCAGCCCTTCGGGACTAGCGGGGGGGAGAGATACGCAGTATTTT,CASSPSGLAGGRDTQYF
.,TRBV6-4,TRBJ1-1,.,TGTGCCAGCTCCTTAGACGGGAGGAACACTGAAGCTTTCTTT,CASSLDGRNTEAFF
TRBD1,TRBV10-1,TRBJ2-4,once,TGCGCCAGCAGCACCGGGACAGGAGAGGCCAAAAACATTCAGTACTTC,CASSTGTGEAKNIQYF
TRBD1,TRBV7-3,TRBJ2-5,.,TGTGCCAGCAGCCCCCGACAGGGGCAGACCCAGTACTTC,CASSPRQGQTQYF
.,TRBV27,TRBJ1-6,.,TGTGCCAGCAGTTTATCCCGGGGGATCGGGTCACCCCTCCACTTT,CASSLSRGIGSPLHF
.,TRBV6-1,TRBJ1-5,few,TGTGCCAGCAGTGACCCTCGGGGGGCAGGTCAGCCCCAGCATTTT,CASSDPRGAGQPQHF
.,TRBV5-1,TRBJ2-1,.,TGCGCCAGCAGCTTGGGAGGATATGAGCAGTTCTTC,CASSLGGYEQFF
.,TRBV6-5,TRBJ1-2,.,TGTGCCAGCAGGCCCTCGCTAATGGACTATGGCTACACCTTC,CASRPSLMDYGYTF
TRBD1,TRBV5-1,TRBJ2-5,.,TGCGCCAGCAGCCAAATTGGGGGACAGCGACAAGAGACCCAGTACTTC,CASSQIGGQRQETQYF
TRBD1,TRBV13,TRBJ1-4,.,TGTGCCAGCAGCTCGACAGGGGTTGGGACTAATGAAAAACTGTTTTTT,CASSSTGVGTNEKLFF
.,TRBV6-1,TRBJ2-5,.,TGTGCCAGCAGTGAAACGACAGGTCCAGAGACCCAGTACTTC,CASSETTGPETQYF
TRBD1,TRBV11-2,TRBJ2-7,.,TGTGCCAGCAGCTACCTCGGGACAGGAGCCTACGAGCAGTACTTC,CASSYLGTGAYEQYF
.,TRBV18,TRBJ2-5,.,TGTGCCAGCTCACCGACACAAGAGACCCAGTACTTC,CASSPTQETQYF
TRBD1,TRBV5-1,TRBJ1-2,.,TGCGCCAGCAGCTTGAGACAGGGCTATGGCTACACCTTC,CASSLRQGYGYTF
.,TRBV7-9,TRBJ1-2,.,TGTGCCAGCAGCCTATTACCAGGGAGTGGCTACACCTTC,CASSLLPGSGYTF
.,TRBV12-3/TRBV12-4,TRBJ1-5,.,TGTGCCAGCAGCGGGAGCAATCAGCCCCAGCATTTT,CASSGSNQPQHF
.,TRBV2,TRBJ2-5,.,TGTGCCAGCAGGTCGGGACGGTTAGGTGGAGAGACCCAGTACTTC,CASRSGRLGGETQYF
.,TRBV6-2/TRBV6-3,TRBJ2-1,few,TGTGCCAGCAGTCAGGGGGGTGAGCAGTTCTTC,CASSQGGEQFF
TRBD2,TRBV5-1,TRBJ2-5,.,TGCGCCAGCAGCGCCTCCTTAGCGGGGCTCCAAGAGACCCAGTACTTC,CASSASLAGLQETQYF
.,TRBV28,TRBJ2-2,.,TGTGCCAGCAGTTTAGGTGGGGCAAACACCGGGGAGCTGTTTTTT,CASSLGGANTGELFF
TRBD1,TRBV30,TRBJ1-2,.,TGTGCCTGGAGGGAAACAGGGGGGGACTATGGCTACACCTTC,CAWRETGGDYGYTF
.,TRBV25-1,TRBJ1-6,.,TGTGCCAGCAGTCAGACCGACTATAATTCACCCCTCCACTTT,CASSQTDYNSPLHF
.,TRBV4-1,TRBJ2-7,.,TGCGCCAGCAGCCCCCCAAGGGGCTCCTCCACCGGCGAGCAGTACTTC,CASSPPRGSSTGEQYF
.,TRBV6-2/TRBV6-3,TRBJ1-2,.,TGTGCCAGCAGTTCGCAGGTTCCTCGCTACACCTTC,CASSSQVPRYTF
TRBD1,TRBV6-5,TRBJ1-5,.,TGTGCCAGCAGTTACGGACAGGGGGATCAGCCCCAGCATTTT,CASSYGQGDQPQHF
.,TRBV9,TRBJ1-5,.,TGTGCCAGCAGCGTAGGAAGAGGGGGTCAGCCCCAGCATTTT,CASSVGRGGQPQHF
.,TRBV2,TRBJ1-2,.,TGTGCCAGCAGTGACAACCTGGGCTACACCTTC,CASSDNLGYTF
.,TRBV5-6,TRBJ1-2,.,TGTGCCAGCAGCCCGGGCCCGGGAGGCTATGGCTACACCTTC,CASSPGPGGYGYTF
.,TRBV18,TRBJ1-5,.,TGTGCCAGCTCACCACTGAGCCTCTTTGGTGTCGGTAGTCAGCCCCAGCATTTT,CASSPLSLFGVGSQPQHF
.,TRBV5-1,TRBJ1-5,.,TGCGCCAGCAGCTTGGTTGGGGATAGCAATCAGCCCCAGCATTTT,CASSLVGDSNQPQHF
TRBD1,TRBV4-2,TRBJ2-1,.,TGTGCCAGCAGCCAAGATCGAGGGGGCCCCCCCTACAATGAGCAGTTCTTC,CASSQDRGGPPYNEQFF
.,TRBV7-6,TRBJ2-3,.,TGTGCCAGCAGTTATCTAGGGGCCGGGACTAGCACAGATACGCAGTATTTT,CASSYLGAGTSTDTQYF
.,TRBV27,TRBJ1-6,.,TGTGCCAGCAGTACAGGGTGGCGTGGTTCACCCCTCCACTTT,CASSTGWRGSPLHF
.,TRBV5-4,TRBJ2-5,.,TGTGCCAGCAGCTTGGCGGGAGCTCATCAAGAGACCCAGTACTTC,CASSLAGAHQETQYF